A selection of T cell receptor beta chains follows, all from one sample in a study of shared clonotypes between healthy human individuals. Method: immunoSEQ multiplex PCR; TCRdb's copy keeps in-frame clones and lacks some. The data show under 2,000,000 clones, over 85% seen once. Material: naive CD8+ T cells sorted from blood. The receptors were gathered from a man younger than 35 in good health. Each CDR3 is given without its conserved first and last residue.

>TRBV11-2|TRBJ2-7
ASSLERNEQY
>TRBV27|TRBJ2-1
ASSFGLRGNEQF
>TRBV5-1|TRBJ1-1
ASSLDTEAF
>TRBV4-1|TRBJ1-2
ASSQGDGGYT
>TRBV4-2|NA
ASSQEKNYEQY
>TRBV4-1|TRBJ2-2
ASSPWAGEPENTGELF
>TRBV7-9|TRBJ1-3
ASSSLGTGGEGNTIY
>TRBV7-2|TRBJ2-1
ASSVSLYNEQF
>TRBV27|TRBJ2-1
ASSLIRGYNEQF
>TRBV19|TRBJ2-5
ASSIGVSGGETQY
>TRBV6-5|TRBJ2-1
ASSYSGEINNEQF
>TRBV10-2|TRBJ2-7
ASSESAGTAGLEQY
>TRBV6-5|TRBJ1-5
ASSLGQGNQPQH
>TRBV13|TRBJ2-7
ASSFQDQPYEQY
>TRBV6-1|TRBJ1-3
ASSEFQFGTGNTIY
>TRBV6-1|TRBJ1-3
ASSEELLGWYGNTIY
>TRBV6-5|TRBJ1-6
ASSADRVNSPLH
>TRBV6-1|TRBJ2-1
ASSVPSYNEQF
>TRBV4-1|TRBJ2-7
ASSPRQMMGLAGVYEQY
>TRBV27|TRBJ2-2
ASSFGMYTGELF
>TRBV27|TRBJ2-1
ASSLGSDEQF
>TRBV7-9|TRBJ2-7
ASSQSSYEQY
>TRBV5-6|TRBJ1-3
ASSLEQAGNTIY